This TCR beta chain was retrieved from a study of control samples from healthy donors and cancer patients. Germline V CDR1 and CDR2: SNHLY, FYNNEI. Unmatched junction bases numbered 7, after V lost 6 bases and J lost 6 bases. This CDR3 is built from 14 residues. Method: immunoSEQ multiplex PCR; TCRdb's copy keeps in-frame clones and lacks some. The sample lists approximately 110,000 clones, approximately 90% occurring once. This TCR was sampled from a human donor in good health. The donor label of this sample is uncertain. This chain connects TRBV2 to TRBJ1-5; 8 bases agree with TRBD1. The material sequenced was blood. CDR3: CASSGQGLFQPQHF. CDR3 DNA: TGTGCCAGCAGCGGACAGGGTTTATTTCAGCCCCAGCATTTT. Supplemented by reference TRBV2 and TRBJ1-5, the full variable domain reads EPEVTQTPSHQVTQMGQEVILRCVPISNHLYFYWYRQILGQKVEFLVSFYNNEISEKSEIFDDQFSVERPDGSNFTLKIRSTKLEDSAMYFCASSGQGLFQPQHFGDGTRLSIL.